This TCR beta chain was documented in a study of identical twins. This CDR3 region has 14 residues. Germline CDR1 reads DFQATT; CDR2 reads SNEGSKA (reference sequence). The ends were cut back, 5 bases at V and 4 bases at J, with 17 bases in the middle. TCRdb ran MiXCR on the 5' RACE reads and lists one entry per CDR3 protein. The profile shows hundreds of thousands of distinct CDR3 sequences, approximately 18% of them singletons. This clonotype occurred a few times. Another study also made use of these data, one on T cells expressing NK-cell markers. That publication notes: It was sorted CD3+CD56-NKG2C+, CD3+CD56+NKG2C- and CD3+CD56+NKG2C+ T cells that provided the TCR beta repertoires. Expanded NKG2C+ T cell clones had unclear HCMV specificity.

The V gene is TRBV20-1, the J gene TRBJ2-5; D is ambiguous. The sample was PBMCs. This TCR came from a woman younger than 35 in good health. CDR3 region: CSARPPAGSETQYF. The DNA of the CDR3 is TGCAGTGCTCGCCCTCCCGCAGGATCAGAGACCCAGTACTTC.